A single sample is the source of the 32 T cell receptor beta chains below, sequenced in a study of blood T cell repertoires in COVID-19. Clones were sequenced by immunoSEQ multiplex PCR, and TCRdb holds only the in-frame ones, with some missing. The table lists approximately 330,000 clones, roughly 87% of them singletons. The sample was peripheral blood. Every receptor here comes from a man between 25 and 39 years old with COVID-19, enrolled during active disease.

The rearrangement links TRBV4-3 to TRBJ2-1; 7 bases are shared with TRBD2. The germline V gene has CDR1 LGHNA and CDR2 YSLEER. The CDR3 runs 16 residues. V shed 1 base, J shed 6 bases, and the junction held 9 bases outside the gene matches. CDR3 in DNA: TGCGCCAGCAGCCAAGTGACTAGCCGTGGTCCCAATGAGCAGTTCTTC. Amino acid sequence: CASSQVTSRGPNEQFF.

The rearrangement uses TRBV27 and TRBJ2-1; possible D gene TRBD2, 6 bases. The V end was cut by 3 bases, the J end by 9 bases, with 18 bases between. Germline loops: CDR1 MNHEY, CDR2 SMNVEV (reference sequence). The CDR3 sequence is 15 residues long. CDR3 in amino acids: CASSFSYRRGLEQFF. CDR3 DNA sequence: TGTGCCAGCAGTTTTTCCTACCGGAGGGGCCTTGAGCAGTTCTTC.

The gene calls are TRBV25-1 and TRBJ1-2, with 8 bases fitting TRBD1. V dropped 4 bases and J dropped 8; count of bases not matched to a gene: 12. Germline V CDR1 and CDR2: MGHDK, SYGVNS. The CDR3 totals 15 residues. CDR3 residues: CASSGSPVTGAGYTF. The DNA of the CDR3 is TGTGCCAGCAGTGGTTCTCCGGTGACAGGGGCCGGCTACACCTTC.

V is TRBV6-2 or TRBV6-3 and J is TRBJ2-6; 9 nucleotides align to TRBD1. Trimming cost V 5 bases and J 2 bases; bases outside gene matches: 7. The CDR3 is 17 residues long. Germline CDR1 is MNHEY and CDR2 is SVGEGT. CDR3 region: CASSLETGGTGANVLTF. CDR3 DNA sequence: TGTGCCAGCAGTCTCGAGACAGGGGGGACTGGGGCCAACGTCCTGACTTTC.

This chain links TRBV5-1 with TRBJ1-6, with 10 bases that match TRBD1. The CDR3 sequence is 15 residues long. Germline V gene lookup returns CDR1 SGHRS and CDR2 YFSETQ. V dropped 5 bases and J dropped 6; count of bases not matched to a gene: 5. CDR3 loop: CASSTGQGTNSPLHF. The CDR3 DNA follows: TGCGCCAGCAGTACGGGACAGGGGACTAATTCACCCCTCCACTTT. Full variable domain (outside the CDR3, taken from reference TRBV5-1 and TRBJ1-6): KAGVTQTPRYLIKTRGQQVTLSCSPISGHRSVSWYQQTPGQGLQFLFEYFSETQRNKGNFPGRFSGRQFSNSRSEMNVSTLELGDSALYLCASSTGQGTNSPLHFGNGTRLTVT.

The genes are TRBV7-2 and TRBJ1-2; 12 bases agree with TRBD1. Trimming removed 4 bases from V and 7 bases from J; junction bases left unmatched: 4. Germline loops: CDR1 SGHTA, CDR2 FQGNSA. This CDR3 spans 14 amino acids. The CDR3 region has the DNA TGTGCCAGCAGCTGGGGACAGGGGGCGAGTGGCTACACCTTC. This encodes CASSWGQGASGYTF.

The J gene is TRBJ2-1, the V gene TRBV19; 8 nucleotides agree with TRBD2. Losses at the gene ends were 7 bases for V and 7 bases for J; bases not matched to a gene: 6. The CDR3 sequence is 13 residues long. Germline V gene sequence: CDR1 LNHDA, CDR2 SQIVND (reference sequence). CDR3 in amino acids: CASNERERNEQFF. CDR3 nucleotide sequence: TGTGCCAGTAATGAGCGGGAGAGAAATGAGCAGTTCTTC.

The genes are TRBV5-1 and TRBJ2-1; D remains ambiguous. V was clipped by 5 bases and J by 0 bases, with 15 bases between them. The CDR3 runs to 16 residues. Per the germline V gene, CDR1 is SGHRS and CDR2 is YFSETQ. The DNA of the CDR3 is TGCGCCAGCAGATTAACGACATCCAGCTCCTACAATGAGCAGTTCTTC. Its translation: CASRLTTSSSYNEQFF.

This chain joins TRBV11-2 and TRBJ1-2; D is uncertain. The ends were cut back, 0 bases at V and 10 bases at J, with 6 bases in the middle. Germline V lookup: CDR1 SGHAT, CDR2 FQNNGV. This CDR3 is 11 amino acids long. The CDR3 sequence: CASSLDWAYTF. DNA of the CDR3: TGTGCCAGCAGCTTAGACTGGGCCTACACCTTC.

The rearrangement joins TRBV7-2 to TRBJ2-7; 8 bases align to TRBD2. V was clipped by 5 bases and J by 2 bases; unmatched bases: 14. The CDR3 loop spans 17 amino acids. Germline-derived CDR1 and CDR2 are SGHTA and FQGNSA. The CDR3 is CASSLRGSGGDTYEQYF. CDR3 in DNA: TGTGCCAGCAGCCTCCGGGGGAGCGGGGGAGATACCTACGAGCAGTACTTC. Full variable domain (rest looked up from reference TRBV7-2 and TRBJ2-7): GAGVSQSPSNKVTEKGKDVELRCDPISGHTALYWYRQSLGQGLEFLIYFQGNSAPDKSGLPSDRFSAERTGGSVSTLTIQRTQQEDSAVYLCASSLRGSGGDTYEQYFGPGTRLTVT.

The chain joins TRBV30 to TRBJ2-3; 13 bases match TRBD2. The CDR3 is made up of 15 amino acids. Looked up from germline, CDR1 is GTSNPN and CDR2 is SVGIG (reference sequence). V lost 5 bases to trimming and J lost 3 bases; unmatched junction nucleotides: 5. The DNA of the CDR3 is TGTGCCTGGTCTGGACTAGCGGGAGCGACAGATACGCAGTATTTT. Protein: CAWSGLAGATDTQYF.

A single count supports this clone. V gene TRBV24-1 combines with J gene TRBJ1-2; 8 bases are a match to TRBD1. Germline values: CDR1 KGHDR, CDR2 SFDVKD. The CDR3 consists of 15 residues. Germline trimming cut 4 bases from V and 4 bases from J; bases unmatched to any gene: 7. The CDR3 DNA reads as TGTGCCACCAGTGACTTCCGGGACAGGTTCTATGGCTACACCTTC. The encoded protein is CATSDFRDRFYGYTF.

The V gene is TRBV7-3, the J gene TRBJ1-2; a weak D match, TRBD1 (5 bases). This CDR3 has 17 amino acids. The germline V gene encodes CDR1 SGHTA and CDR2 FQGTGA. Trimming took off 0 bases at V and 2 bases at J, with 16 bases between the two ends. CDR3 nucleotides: TGTGCCAGCAGCTTAACTGGGGCGCCATTGGGGAACTATGGCTACACCTTC. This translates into CASSLTGAPLGNYGYTF.

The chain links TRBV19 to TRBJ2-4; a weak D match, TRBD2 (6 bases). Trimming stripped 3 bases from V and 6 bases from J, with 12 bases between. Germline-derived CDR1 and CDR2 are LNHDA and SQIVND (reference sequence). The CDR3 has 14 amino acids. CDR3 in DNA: TGTGCCAGTAGTATCGGGAGCCTATCAAACATTCAGTACTTC. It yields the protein CASSIGSLSNIQYF.

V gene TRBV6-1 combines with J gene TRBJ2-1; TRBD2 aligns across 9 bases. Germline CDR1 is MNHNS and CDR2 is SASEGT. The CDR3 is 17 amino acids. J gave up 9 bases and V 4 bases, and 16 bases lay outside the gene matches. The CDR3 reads CASSGGTSASGVGEQFF. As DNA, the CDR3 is TGTGCCAGCAGTGGTGGAACTTCGGCTAGCGGGGTTGGTGAGCAGTTCTTC.

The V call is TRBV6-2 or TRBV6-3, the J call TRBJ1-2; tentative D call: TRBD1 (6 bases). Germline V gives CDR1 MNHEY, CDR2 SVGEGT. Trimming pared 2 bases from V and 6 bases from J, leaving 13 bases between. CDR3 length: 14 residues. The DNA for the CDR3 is TGTGCCAGCAGTTACCCAGGGGTTCCCCATGGCTACACCTTC. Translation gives CASSYPGVPHGYTF.

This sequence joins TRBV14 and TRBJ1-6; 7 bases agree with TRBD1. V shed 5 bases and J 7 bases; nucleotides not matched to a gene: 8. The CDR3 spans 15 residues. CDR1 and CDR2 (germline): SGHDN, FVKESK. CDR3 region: CASSTDRVWNSPLHF. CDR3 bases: TGTGCCAGCAGCACCGACAGGGTATGGAATTCACCCCTCCACTTT.

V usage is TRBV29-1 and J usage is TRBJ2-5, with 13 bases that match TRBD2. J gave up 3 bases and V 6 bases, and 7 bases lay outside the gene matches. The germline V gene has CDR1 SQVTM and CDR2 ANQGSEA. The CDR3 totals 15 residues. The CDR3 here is CSVDGLAGVEETQYF. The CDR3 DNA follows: TGCAGCGTCGACGGACTAGCGGGAGTCGAAGAGACCCAGTACTTC.

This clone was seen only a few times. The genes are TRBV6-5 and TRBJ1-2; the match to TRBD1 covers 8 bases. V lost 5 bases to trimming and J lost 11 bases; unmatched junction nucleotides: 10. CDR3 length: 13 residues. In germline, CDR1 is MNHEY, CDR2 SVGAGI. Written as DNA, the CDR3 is TGTGCCAGCAGTCCTTACCCTTACAGGGGGTACACCTTC. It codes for CASSPYPYRGYTF.

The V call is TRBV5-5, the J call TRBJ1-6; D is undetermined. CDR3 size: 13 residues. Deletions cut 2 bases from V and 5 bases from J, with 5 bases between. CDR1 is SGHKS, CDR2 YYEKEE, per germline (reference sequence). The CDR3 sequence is CASSFPDNSPLHF. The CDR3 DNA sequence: TGTGCCAGCAGCTTCCCCGATAATTCACCCCTCCACTTT.

CDR3 bases: TGTGCCAGCAACGAAGGAGGGATACGGGAGCAGTACTTC. It yields the protein CASNEGGIREQYF. J is TRBJ2-7 and V is TRBV5-8; D possibly corresponds to TRBD2 (6 bases). Germline V gene sequence: CDR1 SGHTS, CDR2 YDEGEE. This CDR3 comprises 13 residues. Between the trimmed V and J ends, which lost 6 bases and 7 bases, there was a span of 17 bases.

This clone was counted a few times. The chain's CDR3 is CASSGQNTGELFF. CDR3 nucleotide sequence: TGTGCCAGCAGCGGACAGAACACCGGGGAGCTGTTTTTT. The chain joins TRBV9 to TRBJ2-2; D is unresolved. From germline, CDR1 is SGDLS and CDR2 YYNGEE. The CDR3 has 13 residues. V lost 3 bases, J lost 1 base, and 4 bases lay in between.

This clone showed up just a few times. CDR3: CASSLFTDRAEKLFF. The CDR3 coding sequence is TGTGCCAGCAGTTTATTTACGGACAGGGCGGAAAAACTGTTTTTT. The chain joins TRBV28 to TRBJ1-4; 8 bases line up with TRBD1. Trimming cost V 1 base and J 8 bases; bases outside gene matches: 6. This CDR3 region has 15 residues. Germline CDR1 is MDHEN and CDR2 is SYDVKM.

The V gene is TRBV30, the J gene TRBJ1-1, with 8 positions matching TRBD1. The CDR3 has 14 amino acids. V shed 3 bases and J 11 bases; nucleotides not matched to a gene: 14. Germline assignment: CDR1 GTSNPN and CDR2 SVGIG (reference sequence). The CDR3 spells CAWRIPDRTGNAFF. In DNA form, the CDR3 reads TGTGCCTGGAGGATACCGGACAGGACAGGGAATGCTTTCTTT.

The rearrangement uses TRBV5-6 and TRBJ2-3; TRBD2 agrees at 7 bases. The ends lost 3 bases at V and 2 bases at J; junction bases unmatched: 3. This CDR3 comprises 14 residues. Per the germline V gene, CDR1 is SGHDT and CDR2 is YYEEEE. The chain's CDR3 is CASSWGTTTDTQYF. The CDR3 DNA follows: TGTGCCAGCAGCTGGGGGACTACCACAGATACGCAGTATTTT.

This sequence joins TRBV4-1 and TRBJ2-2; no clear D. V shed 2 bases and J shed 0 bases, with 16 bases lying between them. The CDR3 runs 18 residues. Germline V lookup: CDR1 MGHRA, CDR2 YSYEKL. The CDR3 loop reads CASSQRLLRTSNTGELFF. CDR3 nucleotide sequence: TGCGCCAGCAGCCAAAGACTCCTAAGAACCTCGAACACCGGGGAGCTGTTTTTT.

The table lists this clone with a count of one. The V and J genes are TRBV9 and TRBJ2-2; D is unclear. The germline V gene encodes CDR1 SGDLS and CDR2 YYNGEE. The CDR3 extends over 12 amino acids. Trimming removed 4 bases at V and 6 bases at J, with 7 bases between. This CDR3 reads CASSSYSGELFF. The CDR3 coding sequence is TGTGCCAGCAGCTCCTACTCCGGGGAGCTGTTTTTT.

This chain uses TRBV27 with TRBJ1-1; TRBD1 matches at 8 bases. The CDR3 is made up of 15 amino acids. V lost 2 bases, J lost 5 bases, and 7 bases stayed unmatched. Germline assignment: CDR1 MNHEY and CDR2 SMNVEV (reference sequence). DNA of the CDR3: TGTGCCAGCAGTTTACAGGACAGGGCCGGTACTGAAGCTTTCTTT. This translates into CASSLQDRAGTEAFF.

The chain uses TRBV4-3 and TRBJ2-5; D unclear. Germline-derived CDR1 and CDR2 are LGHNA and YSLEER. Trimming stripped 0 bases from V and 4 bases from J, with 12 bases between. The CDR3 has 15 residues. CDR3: CASSQELRIPETQYF. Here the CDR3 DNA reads TGCGCCAGCAGCCAAGAATTGAGGATTCCAGAGACCCAGTACTTC.

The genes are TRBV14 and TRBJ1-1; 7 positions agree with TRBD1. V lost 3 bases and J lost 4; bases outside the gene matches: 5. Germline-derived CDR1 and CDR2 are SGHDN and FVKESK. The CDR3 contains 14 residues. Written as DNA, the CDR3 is TGTGCCAGCAGCCAGACAGGGTCGGGCACTGAAGCTTTCTTT. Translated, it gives CASSQTGSGTEAFF.

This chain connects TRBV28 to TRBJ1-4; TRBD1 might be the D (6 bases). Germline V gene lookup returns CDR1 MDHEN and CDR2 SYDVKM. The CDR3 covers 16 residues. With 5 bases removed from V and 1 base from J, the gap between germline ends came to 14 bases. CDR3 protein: CASSHGGQGTNEKLFF. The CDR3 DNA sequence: TGTGCCAGCAGTCACGGGGGGCAAGGAACTAATGAAAAACTGTTTTTT.

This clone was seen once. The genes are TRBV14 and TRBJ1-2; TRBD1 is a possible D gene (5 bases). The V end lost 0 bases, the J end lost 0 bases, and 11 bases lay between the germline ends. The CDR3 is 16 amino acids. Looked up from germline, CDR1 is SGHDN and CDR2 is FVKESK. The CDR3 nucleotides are TGTGCCAGCAGCCAAGATCGACAGCTTCCTAACTATGGCTACACCTTC. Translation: CASSQDRQLPNYGYTF.